Each of the 18 T cell receptor beta chains below was sequenced from the same sample in a study of T cells expressing NK-cell markers (dated by TCRdb to 2020 to 2021). Libraries were made using 5' RACE. The listed sequencing device is Illumina HiSeq 2000. The reads were reprocessed in TCRdb, with one entry per CDR3 protein sequence and no accompanying DNA. The sample's clone listing holds 150,000 to 180,000 distinct CDR3 sequences. Around 35% of the sample belongs to the ten largest clones. The sequencing input was blood T cells: a sorted CD56 or NKG2C T cell subset, CD4+ or CD8+ T cells, or bulk PBMC T cells (not recorded which). These receptors all come from a woman in her 50s in good health. Donor details come from another sample of the same person, matched by shared clones.

This chain's CDR3 is CASSPGTRGTGELFF. The rearrangement uses TRBV27 and TRBJ2-2; TCRdb gives TRBD2 as the D gene, but with no DNA this cannot be confirmed. The CDR3 contains 15 residues. CDR1 is MNHEY, CDR2 SMNVEV, per germline (reference sequence).

The gene calls are TRBV18 and TRBJ2-3; the D call of TRBD2 rests on TCRdb alone, since no DNA is present to check it. This CDR3 is 15 amino acids long. In germline, CDR1 is KGHSH, CDR2 LQKENI. CDR3 protein: CASAEEREVTDTQYF.

The gene calls are TRBV5-1 and TRBJ2-1; the D gene TCRdb calls, TRBD2, cannot be checked with no DNA. This CDR3 has 16 amino acids. Germline values: CDR1 SGHRS, CDR2 YFSETQ. The CDR3 protein is CASSLGRGITYNEQFF.

The rearrangement links TRBV7-9 to TRBJ2-7; TCRdb names TRBD1, which stays unverified in the absence of DNA. Germline CDR1 SEHNR, CDR2 FQNEAQ (reference sequence). The CDR3 runs 13 residues. CDR3 region: CASSLGRGDEQYF.

This chain joins TRBV3-1 and TRBJ2-1; TCRdb gives TRBD2 as the D gene, but with no DNA this cannot be confirmed. There are 16 residues in the CDR3. CDR1 is LGHDT and CDR2 is YNNKEL in the germline V gene (reference sequence). The CDR3 sequence is CASSPSQRSTYNEQFF.

The chain recombines TRBV12-3 or TRBV12-4 with TRBJ1-6; TCRdb gives TRBD1 as the D gene, but with no DNA this cannot be confirmed. The CDR3 has 12 amino acids. CDR3 loop: CASSLGGPPLHF.

J is TRBJ2-7 and V is TRBV7-8; lacking DNA, the TRBD2 call made by TCRdb goes unchecked. Germline CDR1 and CDR2: SGHVS and FQNEAQ. The length of the CDR3 is 16 residues. The CDR3 loop is CASSLVLAQSSYEQYF. The entire variable domain, with the rest obtained from reference TRBV7-8 and TRBJ2-7, is as follows: GAGVSQSPRYKVAKRGQDVALRCDPISGHVSLFWYQQALGQGPEFLTYFQNEAQLDKSGLPSDRFFAERPEGSVSTLKIQRTQQEDSAVYLCASSLVLAQSSYEQYFGPGTRLTVT.

The chain combines TRBV20-1 with TRBJ2-1; TCRdb indicates TRBD2, and absent DNA this call remains unverified. The CDR3 has 14 residues. CDR1 and CDR2 (germline): DFQATT, SNEGSKA (reference sequence). The CDR3 reads CSARTGGPFNEQFF.

The V and J genes are TRBV12-3 or TRBV12-4 and TRBJ1-2. The length of the CDR3 is 12 residues. The CDR3 sequence is CASTSGGVGYTF.

The V gene is TRBV19, the J gene TRBJ1-2; TCRdb calls TRBD1, which cannot be checked without DNA. Germline-derived CDR1 and CDR2 are LNHDA and SQIVND (reference sequence). CDR3 length: 12 residues. The CDR3 spells CASRGQGGGYTF. Filled out from reference TRBV19 and TRBJ1-2, the complete variable domain reads DGGITQSPKYLFRKEGQNVTLSCEQNLNHDAMYWYRQDPGQGLRLIYYSQIVNDFQKGDIAEGYSVSREKKESFPLTVTSAQKNPTAFYLCASRGQGGGYTFGSGTRLTVV.

This rearrangement joins TRBV13 to TRBJ2-1; the TRBD1 assignment by TCRdb is unverifiable without DNA. In germline, CDR1 is PRHDT, CDR2 FYEKMQ (reference sequence). The CDR3 runs to 18 residues. The CDR3 loop reads CASSLVSTGTQDYNEQFF.

The gene calls are TRBV11-2 and TRBJ2-1; the D gene TCRdb calls, TRBD1, cannot be checked with no DNA. The CDR3 totals 13 residues. Germline V gives CDR1 SGHAT, CDR2 FQNNGV. The chain's CDR3 is CASSLGGANEQFF.

The chain couples TRBV12-3 or TRBV12-4 to TRBJ2-1; the TCRdb call, TRBD2, lacks DNA for checking. The CDR3 runs 15 residues. The chain's CDR3 is CASSHEDSGGDEQFF.

The J gene is TRBJ2-1, the V gene TRBV28. The CDR3 runs 17 residues. The germline gives CDR1 MDHEN, CDR2 SYDVKM. The CDR3 region is CASSLWGSGSVYNEQFF.

This chain uses TRBV24-1 with TRBJ1-1. Germline-derived CDR1 and CDR2 are KGHDR and SFDVKD. The CDR3 consists of 11 residues. This chain's CDR3 is CATSVGYEAFF.

The rearrangement links TRBV7-9 to TRBJ2-1; as DNA is missing, the TRBD2 call by TCRdb cannot be tested. Germline V CDR1 and CDR2: SEHNR, FQNEAQ (reference sequence). This CDR3 is 16 amino acids long. This chain's CDR3 is CASSPIRAGGPNEQFF.

The rearrangement uses TRBV4-1 and TRBJ2-1. CDR1 and CDR2 from the germline V gene are MGHRA and YSYEKL. The CDR3 is 13 amino acids. The CDR3 spells CASSRPNDNEQFF.

J is TRBJ2-7 and V is TRBV20-1; checking the TCRdb D call of TRBD1 is not possible without DNA. The germline CDR1 and CDR2 sequences are DFQATT and SNEGSKA (reference sequence). This CDR3 comprises 13 residues. The CDR3 loop reads CSATSGAAYEQYF.